This entry describes one T cell receptor beta chain. These data belong to a study of blood T cell repertoires in COVID-19. Study overall: Specimens from acute and convalescent COVID-19 originated in the United States, Italy and Spain. Sources were T cells, B-cell-depleted T cells, or PBMCs; the material itself was cDNA or gDNA.

Germline CDR1 LGHNA, CDR2 YNFKEQ. J was trimmed by 5 bases and V by 1 base; bases with no gene match: 14. The CDR3 totals 21 residues. Original processing notes: Cell counts per sample came from amplifying reference gene primers. This table comes from immunoSEQ multiplex PCR, and its TCRdb copy is limited to in-frame clones, with some not included. The V and J calls and clone size come from that table; D and trimming were worked out from the DNA. This table has under 80,000 clones, 70% to 90% appearing once. The rearrangement links TRBV4-2 to TRBJ2-2; TRBD2 matches at 15 bases. The sequenced sample was peripheral blood. The receptor was isolated from a man older than 75 in a cohort sampled during active COVID-19. The CDR3: CASSQGGTSGGTLSRTGELFF. In DNA form, the CDR3 reads TGTGCCAGCAGCCAAGGTGGGACTAGCGGGGGGACACTATCGAGGACCGGGGAGCTGTTTTTT.